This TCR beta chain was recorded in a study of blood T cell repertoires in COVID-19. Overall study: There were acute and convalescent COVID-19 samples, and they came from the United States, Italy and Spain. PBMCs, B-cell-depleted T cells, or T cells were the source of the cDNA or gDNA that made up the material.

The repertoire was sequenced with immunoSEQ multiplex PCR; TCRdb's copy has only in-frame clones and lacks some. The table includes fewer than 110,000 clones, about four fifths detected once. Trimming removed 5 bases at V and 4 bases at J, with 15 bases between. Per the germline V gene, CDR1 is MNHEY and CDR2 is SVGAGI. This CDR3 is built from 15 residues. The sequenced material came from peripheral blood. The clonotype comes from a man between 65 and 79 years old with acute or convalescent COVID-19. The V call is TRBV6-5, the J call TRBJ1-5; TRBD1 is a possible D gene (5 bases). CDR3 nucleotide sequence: TGTGCCAGCAGTCCCCAGCAGGGTGGGAATCAGCCCCAGCATTTT. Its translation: CASSPQQGGNQPQHF.